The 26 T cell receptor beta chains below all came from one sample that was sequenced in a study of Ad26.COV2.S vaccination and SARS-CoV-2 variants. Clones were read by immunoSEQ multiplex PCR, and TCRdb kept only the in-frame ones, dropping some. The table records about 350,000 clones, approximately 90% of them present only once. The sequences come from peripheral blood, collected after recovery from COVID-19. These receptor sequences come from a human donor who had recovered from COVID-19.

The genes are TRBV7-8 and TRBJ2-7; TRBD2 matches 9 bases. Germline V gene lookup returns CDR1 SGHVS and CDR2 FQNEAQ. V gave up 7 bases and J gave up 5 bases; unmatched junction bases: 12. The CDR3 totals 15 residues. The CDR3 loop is CASKEFGLAKDEQYF. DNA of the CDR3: TGTGCCAGCAAGGAATTCGGACTAGCGAAGGACGAGCAGTACTTC.

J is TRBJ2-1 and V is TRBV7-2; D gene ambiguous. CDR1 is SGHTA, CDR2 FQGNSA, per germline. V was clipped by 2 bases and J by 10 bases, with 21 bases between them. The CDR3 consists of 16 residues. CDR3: CASSLTRILQRREQFF. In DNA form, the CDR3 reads TGTGCCAGCAGCTTAACCAGGATTCTTCAAAGGCGGGAGCAGTTCTTC.

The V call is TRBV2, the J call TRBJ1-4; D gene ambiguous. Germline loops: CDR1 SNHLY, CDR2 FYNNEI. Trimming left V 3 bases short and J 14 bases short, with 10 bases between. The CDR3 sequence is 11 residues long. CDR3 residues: CASSEMASLFF. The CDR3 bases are TGTGCCAGCAGTGAGATGGCAAGTCTGTTTTTT.

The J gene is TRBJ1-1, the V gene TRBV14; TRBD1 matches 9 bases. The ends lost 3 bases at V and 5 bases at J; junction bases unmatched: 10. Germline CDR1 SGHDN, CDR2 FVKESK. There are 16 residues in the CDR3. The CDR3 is CASSHGTGMDFTEAFF. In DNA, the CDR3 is TGTGCCAGCAGCCACGGGACAGGGATGGATTTTACTGAAGCTTTCTTT.

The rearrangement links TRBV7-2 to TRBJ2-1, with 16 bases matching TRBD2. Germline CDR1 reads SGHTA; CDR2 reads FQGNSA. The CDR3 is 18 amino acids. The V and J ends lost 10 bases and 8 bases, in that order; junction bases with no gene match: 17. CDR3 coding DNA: TGTGCCATCATAGTACCGGGACTAGCGGGGGGGCCCTTGGATGAGCAGTTCTTC. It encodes CAIIVPGLAGGPLDEQFF.

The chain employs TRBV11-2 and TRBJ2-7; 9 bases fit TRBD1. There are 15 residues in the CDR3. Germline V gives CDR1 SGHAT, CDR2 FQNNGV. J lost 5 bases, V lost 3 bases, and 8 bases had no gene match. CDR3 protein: CASSFTGTGRNEQYF. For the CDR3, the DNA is TGTGCCAGCAGCTTCACCGGGACAGGGCGCAACGAGCAGTACTTC. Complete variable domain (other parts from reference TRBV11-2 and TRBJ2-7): EAGVAQSPRYKIIEKRQSVAFWCNPISGHATLYWYQQILGQGPKLLIQFQNNGVVDDSQLPKDRFSAERLKGVDSTLKIQPAKLEDSAVYLCASSFTGTGRNEQYFGPGTRLTVT.

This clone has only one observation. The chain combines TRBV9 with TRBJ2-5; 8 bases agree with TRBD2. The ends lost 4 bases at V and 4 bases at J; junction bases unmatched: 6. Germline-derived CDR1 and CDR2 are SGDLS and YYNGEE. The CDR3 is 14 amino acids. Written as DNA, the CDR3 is TGTGCCAGCAGCCCCGGGGGGGGAGGAGAGACCCAGTACTTC. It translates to CASSPGGGGETQYF. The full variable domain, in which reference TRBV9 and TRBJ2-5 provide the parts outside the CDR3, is DSGVTQTPKHLITATGQRVTLRCSPRSGDLSVYWYQQSLDQGLQFLIQYYNGEERAKGNILERFSAQQFPDLHSELNLSSLELGDSALYFCASSPGGGGETQYFGPGTRLLVL.

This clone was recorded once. The CDR3 region is CAIGPRDSYTEAFF. In DNA, the CDR3 is TGTGCCATCGGACCCCGGGACAGCTACACTGAAGCTTTCTTT. The V and J genes are TRBV10-3 and TRBJ1-1, with 7 bases aligning to TRBD1. The V gene end was trimmed by 8 bases and the J gene end by 3 bases; junction bases not matched to a gene: 9. CDR3 length: 14 amino acids. Germline V gene sequence: CDR1 ENHRY, CDR2 SYGVKD.

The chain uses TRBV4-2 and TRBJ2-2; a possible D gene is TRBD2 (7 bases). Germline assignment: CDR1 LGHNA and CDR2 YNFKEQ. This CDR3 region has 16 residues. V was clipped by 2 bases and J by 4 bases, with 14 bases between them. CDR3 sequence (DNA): TGTGCCAGCAGCCAAATGGCGGGGGCGCCCACCGGGGAGCTGTTTTTT. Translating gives CASSQMAGAPTGELFF.

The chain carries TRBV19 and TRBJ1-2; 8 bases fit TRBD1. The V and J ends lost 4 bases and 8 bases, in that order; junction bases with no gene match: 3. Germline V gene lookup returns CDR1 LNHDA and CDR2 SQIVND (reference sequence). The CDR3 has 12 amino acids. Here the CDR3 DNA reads TGTGCCAGTAGTAACCGGGACAGGGGCTACACCTTC. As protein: CASSNRDRGYTF.

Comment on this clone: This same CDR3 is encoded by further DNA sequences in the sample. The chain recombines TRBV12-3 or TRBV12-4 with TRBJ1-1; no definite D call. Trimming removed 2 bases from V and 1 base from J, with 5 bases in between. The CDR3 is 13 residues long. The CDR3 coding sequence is TGTGCCAGCAGTTTAACACCGAACACTGAAGCTTTCTTT. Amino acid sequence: CASSLTPNTEAFF.

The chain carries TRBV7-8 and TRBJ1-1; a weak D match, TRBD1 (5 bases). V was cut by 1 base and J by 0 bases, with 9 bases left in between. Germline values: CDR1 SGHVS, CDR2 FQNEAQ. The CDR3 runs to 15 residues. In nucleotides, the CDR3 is TGTGCCAGCAGCTTAGAAGGGGCTATGAACACTGAAGCTTTCTTT. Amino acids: CASSLEGAMNTEAFF.

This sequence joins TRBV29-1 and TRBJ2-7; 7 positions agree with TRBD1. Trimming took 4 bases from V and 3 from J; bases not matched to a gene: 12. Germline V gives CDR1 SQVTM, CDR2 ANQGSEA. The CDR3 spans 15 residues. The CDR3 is CSVAFSQGSIYEQYF. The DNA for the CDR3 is TGCAGCGTTGCATTCTCACAGGGGAGTATCTACGAGCAGTACTTC.

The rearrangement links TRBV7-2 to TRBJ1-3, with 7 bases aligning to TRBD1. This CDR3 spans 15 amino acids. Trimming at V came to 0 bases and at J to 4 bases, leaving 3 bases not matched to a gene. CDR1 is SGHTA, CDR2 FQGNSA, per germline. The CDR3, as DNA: TGTGCCAGCAGCTTAGCGGGCAGGGGGGGAAACACCATATATTTT. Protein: CASSLAGRGGNTIYF.

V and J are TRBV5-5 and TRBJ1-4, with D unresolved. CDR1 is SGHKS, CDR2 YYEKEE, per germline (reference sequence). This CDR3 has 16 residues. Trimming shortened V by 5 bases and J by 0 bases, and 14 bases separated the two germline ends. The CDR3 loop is CASSSPRTATNEKLFF. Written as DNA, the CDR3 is TGTGCCAGCAGTTCTCCCCGGACCGCAACTAATGAAAAACTGTTTTTT.

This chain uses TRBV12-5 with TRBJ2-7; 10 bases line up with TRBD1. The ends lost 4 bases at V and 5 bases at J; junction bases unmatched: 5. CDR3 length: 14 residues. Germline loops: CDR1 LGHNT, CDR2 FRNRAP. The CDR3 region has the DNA TGTGCTAGTGGTTCGGACAGGGGGATCAACGAGCAGTACTTC. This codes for CASGSDRGINEQYF.

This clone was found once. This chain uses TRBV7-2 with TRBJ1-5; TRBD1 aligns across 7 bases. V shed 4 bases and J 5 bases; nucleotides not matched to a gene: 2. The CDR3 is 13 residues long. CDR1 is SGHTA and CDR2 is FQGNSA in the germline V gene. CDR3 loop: CASSYRGDQPQHF. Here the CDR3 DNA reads TGTGCCAGCAGCTACAGGGGAGATCAGCCCCAGCATTTT.

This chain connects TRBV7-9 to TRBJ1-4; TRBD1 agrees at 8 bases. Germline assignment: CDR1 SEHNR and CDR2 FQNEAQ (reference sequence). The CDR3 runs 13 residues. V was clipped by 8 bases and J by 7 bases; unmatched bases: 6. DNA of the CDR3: TGTGCCAGCGGACAGGGATCCAGTGAAAAACTGTTTTTT. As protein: CASGQGSSEKLFF.

CDR3 coding DNA: TGTGCCAGCAGCTTACGGCAGGAAAACACCGGGGAGCTGTTTTTT. This codes for CASSLRQENTGELFF. The chain is built from TRBV11-2 and TRBJ2-2; D not resolved. Germline values: CDR1 SGHAT, CDR2 FQNNGV. The germline V and J ends were trimmed by 2 bases and 2 bases, with 9 bases remaining between them. This CDR3 comprises 15 residues.

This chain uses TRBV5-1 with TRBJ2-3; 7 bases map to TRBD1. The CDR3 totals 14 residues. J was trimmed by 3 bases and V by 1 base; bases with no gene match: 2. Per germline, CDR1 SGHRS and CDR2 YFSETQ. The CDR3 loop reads CASSLWGQTDTQYF. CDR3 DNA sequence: TGCGCCAGCAGCTTGTGGGGACAGACAGATACGCAGTATTTT.

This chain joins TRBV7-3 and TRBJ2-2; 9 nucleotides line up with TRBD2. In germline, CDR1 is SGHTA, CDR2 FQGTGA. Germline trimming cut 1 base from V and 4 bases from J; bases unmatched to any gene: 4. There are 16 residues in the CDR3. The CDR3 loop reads CASSLIAGVTTGELFF. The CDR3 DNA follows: TGTGCCAGCAGCTTAATAGCGGGGGTTACCACCGGGGAGCTGTTTTTT.

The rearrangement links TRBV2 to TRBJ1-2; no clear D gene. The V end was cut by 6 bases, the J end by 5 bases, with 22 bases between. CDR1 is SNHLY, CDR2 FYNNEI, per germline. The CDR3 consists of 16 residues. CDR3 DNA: TGTGCCAGCAGCCAGATAGACCGCCAAGGAAATTATGGCTACACCTTC. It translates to CASSQIDRQGNYGYTF.

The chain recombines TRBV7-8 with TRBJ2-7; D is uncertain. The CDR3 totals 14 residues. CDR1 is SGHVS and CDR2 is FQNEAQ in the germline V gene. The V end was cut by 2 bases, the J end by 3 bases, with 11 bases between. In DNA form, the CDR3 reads TGTGCCAGCAGCTTAATCCCCGGTGACTACGAGCAGTACTTC. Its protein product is CASSLIPGDYEQYF.

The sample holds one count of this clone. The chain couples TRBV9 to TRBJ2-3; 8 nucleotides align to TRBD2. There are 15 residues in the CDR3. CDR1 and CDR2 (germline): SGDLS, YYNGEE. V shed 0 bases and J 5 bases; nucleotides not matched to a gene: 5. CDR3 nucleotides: TGTGCCAGCAGCGTAGCAAGCGGGGGCCTAGATACGCAGTATTTT. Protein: CASSVASGGLDTQYF.

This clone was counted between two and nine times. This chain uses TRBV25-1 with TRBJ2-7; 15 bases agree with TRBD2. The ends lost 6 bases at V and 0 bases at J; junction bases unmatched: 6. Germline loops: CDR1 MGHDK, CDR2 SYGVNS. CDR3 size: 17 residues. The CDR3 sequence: CASRPGTSGGSSYEQYF. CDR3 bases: TGTGCCAGCAGGCCCGGGACTAGCGGGGGGAGCTCCTACGAGCAGTACTTC.

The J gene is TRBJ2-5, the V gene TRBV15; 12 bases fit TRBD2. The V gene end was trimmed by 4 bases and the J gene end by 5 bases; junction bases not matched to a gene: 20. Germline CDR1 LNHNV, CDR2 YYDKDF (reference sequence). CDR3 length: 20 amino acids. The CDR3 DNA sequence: TGTGCCACCAGCACCCGGCCCTGGGCTAGCGGGGGGGCCGCGGGCGAGACCCAGTACTTC. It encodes CATSTRPWASGGAAGETQYF.